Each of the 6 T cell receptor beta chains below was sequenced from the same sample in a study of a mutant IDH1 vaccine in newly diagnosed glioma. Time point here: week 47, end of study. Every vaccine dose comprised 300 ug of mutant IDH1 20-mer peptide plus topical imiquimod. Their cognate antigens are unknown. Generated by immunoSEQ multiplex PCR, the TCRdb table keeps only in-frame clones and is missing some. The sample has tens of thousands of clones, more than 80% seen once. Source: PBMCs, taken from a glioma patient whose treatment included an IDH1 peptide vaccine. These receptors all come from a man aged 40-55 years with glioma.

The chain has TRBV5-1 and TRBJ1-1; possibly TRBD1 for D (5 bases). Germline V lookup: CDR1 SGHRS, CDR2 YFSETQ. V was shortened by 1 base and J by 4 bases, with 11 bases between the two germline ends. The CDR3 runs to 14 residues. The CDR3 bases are TGCGCCAGCAGCTTGCATCCGGGGGGCACTGAAGCTTTCTTT. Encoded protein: CASSLHPGGTEAFF.

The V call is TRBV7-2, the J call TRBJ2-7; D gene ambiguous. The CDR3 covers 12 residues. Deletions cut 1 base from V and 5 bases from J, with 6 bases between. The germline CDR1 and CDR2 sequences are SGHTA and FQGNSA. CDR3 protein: CASSLVGHEQYF. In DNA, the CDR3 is TGTGCCAGCAGCTTAGTTGGGCACGAGCAGTACTTC. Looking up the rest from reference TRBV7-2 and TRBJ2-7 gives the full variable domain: GAGVSQSPSNKVTEKGKDVELRCDPISGHTALYWYRQSLGQGLEFLIYFQGNSAPDKSGLPSDRFSAERTGGSVSTLTIQRTQQEDSAVYLCASSLVGHEQYFGPGTRLTVT.

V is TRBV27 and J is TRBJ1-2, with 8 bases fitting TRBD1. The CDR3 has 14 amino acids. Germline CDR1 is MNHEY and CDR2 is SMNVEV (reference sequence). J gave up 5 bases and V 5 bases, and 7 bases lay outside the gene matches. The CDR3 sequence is CASSPRQGWYGYTF. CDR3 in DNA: TGTGCCAGCAGTCCCAGACAGGGGTGGTATGGCTACACCTTC.

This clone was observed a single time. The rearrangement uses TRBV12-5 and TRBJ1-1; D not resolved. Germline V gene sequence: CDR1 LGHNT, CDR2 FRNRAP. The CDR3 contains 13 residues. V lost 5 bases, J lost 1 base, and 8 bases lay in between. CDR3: CASGVEANTEAFF. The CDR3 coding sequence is TGTGCTAGTGGTGTGGAAGCGAACACTGAAGCTTTCTTT.

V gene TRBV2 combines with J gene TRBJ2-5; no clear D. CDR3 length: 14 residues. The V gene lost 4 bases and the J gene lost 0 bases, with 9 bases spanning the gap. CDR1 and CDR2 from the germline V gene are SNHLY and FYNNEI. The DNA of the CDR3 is TGTGCCAGCAGTGGTGGAAGGTACCAAGAGACCCAGTACTTC. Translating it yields CASSGGRYQETQYF. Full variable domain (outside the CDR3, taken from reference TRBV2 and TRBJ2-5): EPEVTQTPSHQVTQMGQEVILRCVPISNHLYFYWYRQILGQKVEFLVSFYNNEISEKSEIFDDQFSVERPDGSNFTLKIRSTKLEDSAMYFCASSGGRYQETQYFGPGTRLLVL.

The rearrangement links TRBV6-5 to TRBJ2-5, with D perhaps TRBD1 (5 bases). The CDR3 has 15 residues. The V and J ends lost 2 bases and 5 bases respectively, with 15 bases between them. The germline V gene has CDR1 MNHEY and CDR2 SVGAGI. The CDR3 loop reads CASSYEAGLGETQYF. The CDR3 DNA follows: TGTGCCAGCAGTTACGAGGCAGGGCTAGGGGAGACCCAGTACTTC.